Following are 2 T cell receptor beta chains from one sample sequenced in a study of metastatic and nonmetastatic thyroid tumors. TCRdb redid the clone calls on the PCR reads using MiXCR. The table records around 28,000 clones, roughly 30% of them present only once. Nobody among the patients had been given any treatment before thyroid surgery. Sequences were obtained from blood. Source of these receptors: a female donor with papillary thyroid cancer or a benign thyroid nodule (not recorded which). Some clones in this sample may be carry-over from other donors' samples.

The gene calls are TRBV4-2 and TRBJ2-7; 7 nucleotides agree with TRBD2. This CDR3 is built from 18 residues. Losses at the gene ends were 0 bases for V and 3 bases for J; bases not matched to a gene: 14. CDR1 is LGHNA, CDR2 YNFKEQ, per germline. This CDR3 reads CASSQDIQTGGEYYEQYF. Here the CDR3 DNA reads TGTGCCAGCAGCCAAGATATTCAAACTGGGGGGGAGTACTACGAGCAGTACTTC.

The rearrangement links TRBV20-1 to TRBJ1-1; 7 nucleotides match TRBD1. V gave up 6 bases and J gave up 6 bases; unmatched junction bases: 7. This CDR3 spans 12 amino acids. Germline CDR1 DFQATT, CDR2 SNEGSKA (reference sequence). The CDR3 nucleotides read TGCAGTGCGTCCGACAGGGCGGCTGAAGCTTTCTTT. This codes for CSASDRAAEAFF.